These 8 T cell receptor beta chains were all obtained from the same sample, sequenced in a study of cytomegalovirus exposure and HLA in healthy donors. Primers for the PCR totalled 60 Vbeta and 13 Jbeta. Assay: immunoSEQ multiplex PCR; the TCRdb copy retains only in-frame clones and omits some. The sample includes roughly 120,000 clones, 70% to 80% of them seen just once. The sample consisted of PBMCs. These receptors all stem from a man in his fifties or sixties in good health and CMV-seronegative.

This chain connects TRBV2 to TRBJ1-2, with 9 bases matching TRBD1. Per germline, CDR1 SNHLY and CDR2 FYNNEI. V dropped 5 bases and J dropped 6; count of bases not matched to a gene: 4. This CDR3 has 13 amino acids. The CDR3 coding sequence is TGTGCCAGCAGTCTCGACAGGGGGGATGGCTACACCTTC. Amino acid sequence: CASSLDRGDGYTF.

This chain uses TRBV28 with TRBJ2-2, with D unclear. The CDR3 consists of 18 residues. The ends were cut back, 5 bases at V and 1 base at J, with 20 bases in the middle. Germline CDR1 MDHEN, CDR2 SYDVKM. This chain's CDR3 is CASSPSGFLGRNTGELFF. DNA of the CDR3: TGTGCCAGCAGTCCTTCTGGGTTCTTGGGCAGGAACACCGGGGAGCTGTTTTTT.

The V call is TRBV2, the J call TRBJ2-7; either TRBD1 or TRBD2 may fit D (5 bases each). The V gene's germline CDR1 is SNHLY and CDR2 FYNNEI. This CDR3 comprises 14 residues. V shed 2 bases and J shed 0 bases, with 8 bases lying between them. CDR3 bases: TGTGCCAGCAGTGAAAATGGGGGCTCCTACGAGCAGTACGTC. It encodes CASSENGGSYEQYV.

V and J are TRBV11-2 and TRBJ1-1; possibly TRBD1 for D (6 bases). V was clipped by 6 bases and J by 11 bases, with 16 bases between them. The germline V gene encodes CDR1 SGHAT and CDR2 FQNNGV. The CDR3 consists of 12 residues. The CDR3 nucleotides are TGTGCCAGCAGTCCAGCGGGGGGGCTGGCTTTCTTT. Its protein is CASSPAGGLAFF.

The J gene is TRBJ2-7, the V gene TRBV25-1, with TRBD1 identical over 11 bases. J was trimmed by 1 base and V by 5 bases; bases with no gene match: 4. This CDR3 has 15 amino acids. Looked up from germline, CDR1 is MGHDK and CDR2 is SYGVNS. The CDR3 DNA sequence: TGTGCCAGCAGTTCCGGGACAGGGGGTTCCTACGAGCAGTACTTC. Its translation: CASSSGTGGSYEQYF.

The chain is built from TRBV28 and TRBJ2-4; D possibly corresponds to TRBD2 (7 bases). V dropped 1 base and J dropped 0 bases, with 13 bases sitting between them. There are 17 residues in the CDR3. Germline V gene sequence: CDR1 MDHEN, CDR2 SYDVKM. In DNA form, the CDR3 reads TGTGCCAGCAGTTTATCCAGGGGAGGGAGAGCCAAAAACATTCAGTACTTC. The encoded protein is CASSLSRGGRAKNIQYF.

V usage is TRBV4-2 and J usage is TRBJ1-1; a weak D match, TRBD1 (6 bases). CDR1 and CDR2 from the germline V gene are LGHNA and YNFKEQ. V was shortened by 2 bases and J by 8 bases, with 21 bases between the two germline ends. The CDR3 loop spans 16 amino acids. The CDR3: CASSQPPGQLAREAFF. The CDR3 DNA is TGTGCCAGCAGCCAACCCCCGGGACAATTGGCCCGCGAAGCTTTCTTT.

The chain uses TRBV28 and TRBJ1-2; TRBD1 might be the D (6 bases). The germline V and J ends were trimmed by 10 bases and 2 bases, with 11 bases remaining between them. Germline V CDR1 and CDR2: MDHEN, SYDVKM. This CDR3 contains 12 residues. In DNA form, the CDR3 reads TGTGCCACCGGGGACAACAACTATGGCTACACCTTC. Its protein product is CATGDNNYGYTF.